Each of the 32 T cell receptor beta chains below was sequenced from the same sample in a study of shared clonotypes between healthy human individuals. Assay used: immunoSEQ multiplex PCR; TCRdb lists only in-frame clones, some missing. The data contain about 2 million clones, 85% to 95% of them singletons. Naive CD8 cells were CD45RO-negative, positively selected for CCR7, excluding terminally differentiated effector memory CD45RA+ cells. Sequencing used naive CD8+ T cells sorted from blood. The receptor set was obtained from a man in his late teens or twenties in good health.

This sequence joins TRBV18 and TRBJ2-7; 7 nucleotides line up with TRBD2. The germline V gene encodes CDR1 KGHSH and CDR2 LQKENI. The CDR3 is 13 residues long. The trim removed 5 bases at V and 0 bases at J, leaving 1 base unmatched. CDR3 in amino acids: CASSSGVSYEQYF. The CDR3 bases are TGTGCCAGCTCAAGCGGGGTCTCCTACGAGCAGTACTTC.

This chain uses TRBV25-1 with TRBJ2-6, with 12 bases that match TRBD1. Germline CDR1 is MGHDK and CDR2 is SYGVNS. The CDR3 is made up of 18 amino acids. The ends lost 2 bases at V and 3 bases at J; junction bases unmatched: 5. This CDR3 reads CASSERDRGRFGANVLTF. Written as DNA, the CDR3 is TGTGCCAGCAGTGAACGGGACAGGGGGCGCTTTGGGGCCAACGTCCTGACTTTC. Full variable domain (missing parts from reference TRBV25-1 and TRBJ2-6): EADIYQTPRYLVIGTGKKITLECSQTMGHDKMYWYQQDPGMELHLIHYSYGVNSTEKGDLSSESTVSRIRTEHFPLTLESARPSHTSQYLCASSERDRGRFGANVLTFGAGSRLTVL.

The CDR3 DNA follows: TGTGCCAGCGGTCCCGGGACAGGGGGCGTTCACTATGGCTACACCTTC. Translating it yields CASGPGTGGVHYGYTF. The rearrangement joins TRBV28 to TRBJ1-2, with 12 bases identical to TRBD1. Germline V gene sequence: CDR1 MDHEN, CDR2 SYDVKM. V lost 8 bases to trimming and J lost 3 bases; unmatched junction nucleotides: 10. The CDR3 runs to 16 residues.

The chain uses TRBV2 and TRBJ2-1; D gene unclear. The CDR3 is made up of 14 amino acids. The V gene's germline CDR1 is SNHLY and CDR2 FYNNEI. Trimming shortened V by 3 bases and J by 8 bases, and 14 bases separated the two germline ends. The CDR3, as DNA: TGTGCCAGCAGTGATCTATTCAGCACCGATGAGCAGTTCTTC. This codes for CASSDLFSTDEQFF.

The CDR3 DNA reads as TGTGCCAGCAGTCCAACCGGGACTAGCGGGCCTCACGGCAATGAGCAGTTCTTC. Protein sequence: CASSPTGTSGPHGNEQFF. The chain employs TRBV13 and TRBJ2-1, with 12 bases aligning to TRBD2. The CDR3 has 18 residues. Germline values: CDR1 PRHDT, CDR2 FYEKMQ (reference sequence). J was trimmed by 6 bases and V by 6 bases; bases with no gene match: 15.

The chain employs TRBV10-3 and TRBJ1-1, with D perhaps TRBD1 (6 bases). Trimming left V 11 bases short and J 8 bases short, with 24 bases between. Germline V lookup: CDR1 ENHRY, CDR2 SYGVKD. The CDR3 covers 14 residues. The CDR3 region is CASKPLQGWKEAFF. The CDR3 nucleotides read TGTGCCTCCAAACCCTTACAGGGTTGGAAAGAAGCTTTCTTT.

This clone was detected once. The chain couples TRBV15 to TRBJ2-1; D remains ambiguous. In germline, CDR1 is LNHNV, CDR2 YYDKDF (reference sequence). The CDR3 contains 14 residues. Trimming took 4 bases from V and 5 from J, leaving 12 bases between them. Written as DNA, the CDR3 is TGTGCCACCAGCAAGAGCTCAGAAGACAATGAGCAGTTCTTC. It specifies CATSKSSEDNEQFF.

CDR3 sequence: CASSLVGENNEQFF. In DNA, the CDR3 is TGTGCCAGCAGCTTAGTGGGGGAGAATAATGAGCAGTTCTTC. The rearrangement uses TRBV7-6 and TRBJ2-1; D tentatively reads TRBD1 or TRBD2 (5 bases each). Germline V lookup: CDR1 SGHVS, CDR2 FNYEAQ. The CDR3 spans 14 residues. V was pared by 1 base and J by 7 bases, with 11 bases between.

Details on this clone: This same CDR3 is encoded by further DNA sequences in the sample. The chain recombines TRBV7-9 with TRBJ1-1; D not resolved. This CDR3 contains 12 residues. The germline V and J ends were trimmed by 1 base and 4 bases, with 4 bases remaining between them. The V gene's germline CDR1 is SEHNR and CDR2 FQNEAQ (reference sequence). CDR3 protein: CASSLVVTEAFF. The CDR3 DNA reads TGTGCCAGCAGCTTAGTAGTCACTGAAGCTTTCTTT.

The rearrangement uses TRBV30 and TRBJ2-5, with TRBD2 as a possible D gene (5 bases). This CDR3 spans 12 amino acids. Deletions cut 0 bases from V and 6 bases from J, with 8 bases between. The V gene's germline CDR1 is GTSNPN and CDR2 SVGIG (reference sequence). CDR3 residues: CAWSVLGKTQYF. The CDR3 nucleotides read TGTGCCTGGAGTGTACTAGGAAAGACCCAGTACTTC.

The genes are TRBV29-1 and TRBJ2-1; D remains unclear. V was cut by 7 bases and J by 0 bases, with 19 bases left in between. Germline V gene sequence: CDR1 SQVTM, CDR2 ANQGSEA. The CDR3 has 16 amino acids. For the CDR3, the DNA is TGCAGCGCCACCGGATCCATTCAAAGCTCCTACAATGAGCAGTTCTTC. Translation: CSATGSIQSSYNEQFF.

The genes are TRBV28 and TRBJ1-2, with D unclear. The CDR3 is made up of 14 amino acids. Germline lookup yields CDR1 MDHEN and CDR2 SYDVKM. With 9 bases removed from V and 4 bases from J, the gap between germline ends came to 18 bases. The CDR3 DNA sequence: TGTGCCAGTGGCGGGATTGCTAAGGCCTATGGCTACACCTTC. Residues: CASGGIAKAYGYTF.

Of note for this clone: The identical CDR3 is also encoded by other nucleotide sequences in the sample. The rearrangement uses TRBV6-1 and TRBJ2-7; TRBD1 matches 12 bases. The CDR3 length is 13 residues. V shed 6 bases, J shed 6 bases, and the junction held 3 bases outside the gene matches. Germline CDR1 MNHNS, CDR2 SASEGT. In DNA, the CDR3 is TGTGCCAGCAGGGGACAGGGGGCTGGCGAGCAGTACTTC. Amino acids: CASRGQGAGEQYF.

The chain carries TRBV5-5 and TRBJ1-5, with 7 bases fitting TRBD1. Germline V gene data show CDR1 as SGHKS and CDR2 as YYEKEE (reference sequence). This CDR3 is 15 amino acids long. The J segment lost 5 bases and the V segment lost 4 bases, leaving 9 bases of the junction unmatched. The chain's CDR3 is CASSPSGQSHQPQHF. The CDR3 bases are TGTGCCAGCAGCCCCTCGGGACAGTCACATCAGCCCCAGCATTTT.

Comments on this clone: Other DNA sequences in the sample encode the same CDR3. This chain uses TRBV5-6 with TRBJ2-2; a weak D match, TRBD2 (5 bases). The CDR3 runs 13 residues. Trimming stripped 0 bases from V and 6 bases from J, with 6 bases between. In germline, CDR1 is SGHDT, CDR2 YYEEEE. CDR3 DNA sequence: TGTGCCAGCAGCTTGGGAGGGCCCGGGGAGCTGTTTTTT. Its protein product is CASSLGGPGELFF.

The V call is TRBV6-5, the J call TRBJ1-2; tentative D call: TRBD1 (5 bases). Germline lookup yields CDR1 MNHEY and CDR2 SVGAGI. Trimming cost V 0 bases and J 7 bases, with 12 bases left between them. CDR3 length: 14 residues. This CDR3 is CASSYSVTDLGYTF. The CDR3 DNA reads TGTGCCAGCAGTTACTCCGTGACAGACCTTGGCTACACCTTC.

The chain is built from TRBV19 and TRBJ2-5; the match to TRBD2 covers 9 bases. The junction had 7 bases not matched to a gene; V was cut back by 6 bases and J by 5 bases. There are 14 residues in the CDR3. CDR1 and CDR2 from the germline V gene are LNHDA and SQIVND (reference sequence). Here the CDR3 DNA reads TGTGCCAGTAGAGTTAGCGGGAGCTGGGAGACCCAGTACTTC. This translates into CASRVSGSWETQYF.

Points on this clone: The sample holds other DNA sequences that translate to the same CDR3. The genes are TRBV27 and TRBJ2-7; TRBD2 matches at 7 bases. The CDR3 runs to 15 residues. Per germline, CDR1 MNHEY and CDR2 SMNVEV (reference sequence). Trimming took 2 bases from V and 3 from J; bases not matched to a gene: 7. The DNA of the CDR3 is TGTGCCAGCAGTTTACTGGGCGGGGGTGACTACGAGCAGTACTTC. This gives the protein CASSLLGGGDYEQYF.

This clone appeared once. The V and J genes are TRBV19 and TRBJ2-1; D could derive from TRBD1 or TRBD2 (5 bases each). Germline CDR1 and CDR2: LNHDA and SQIVND (reference sequence). Between the trimmed V and J ends, which lost 5 bases and 3 bases, there was a span of 14 bases. The length of the CDR3 is 15 residues. The CDR3 DNA reads as TGTGCCAGTAGTTCCCGGGACGCATACTACAATGAGCAGTTCTTC. This encodes CASSSRDAYYNEQFF.

The chain combines TRBV9 with TRBJ1-5; perhaps TRBD1 as D (5 bases). Between the trimmed V and J ends, which lost 4 bases and 0 bases, there was a span of 14 bases. The CDR3 is 16 amino acids. Looked up from germline, CDR1 is SGDLS and CDR2 is YYNGEE. This CDR3 reads CASSPEGGDSNQPQHF. In DNA, the CDR3 is TGTGCCAGCAGCCCGGAAGGAGGGGATAGCAATCAGCCCCAGCATTTT.

The CDR3 reads CASSRQGAETQYF. The CDR3 nucleotides are TGTGCCAGCAGCAGACAGGGGGCTGAGACCCAGTACTTC. V usage is TRBV5-4 and J usage is TRBJ2-5, with TRBD1 identical over 10 bases. The CDR3 spans 13 residues. Germline V gene data show CDR1 as SGHNT and CDR2 as YYREEE (reference sequence). V shed 4 bases, J shed 5 bases, and the junction held 2 bases outside the gene matches. The variable domain in full, with the rest retrieved from reference TRBV5-4 and TRBJ2-5, is ETGVTQSPTHLIKTRGQQVTLRCSSQSGHNTVSWYQQALGQGPQFIFQYYREEENGRGNFPPRFSGLQFPNYSSELNVNALELDDSALYLCASSRQGAETQYFGPGTRLLVL.

The V gene is TRBV10-3, the J gene TRBJ2-5, with TRBD2 matching over 8 bases. From germline, CDR1 is ENHRY and CDR2 SYGVKD. V lost 2 bases, J lost 4 bases, and 3 bases stayed unmatched. The CDR3 length is 14 residues. CDR3 sequence: CAISEGLAPETQYF. The CDR3 nucleotides are TGTGCCATCAGTGAGGGACTAGCCCCAGAGACCCAGTACTTC.

The rearrangement uses TRBV5-1 and TRBJ2-7; unclear D gene. Germline-derived CDR1 and CDR2 are SGHRS and YFSETQ. V lost 4 bases, J lost 2 bases, and 7 bases lay in between. This CDR3 contains 12 residues. This CDR3 is CASSIIPYEQYF. The CDR3 coding sequence is TGCGCCAGCAGCATAATCCCCTACGAGCAGTACTTC.

Regarding this clone: This sample also contains other DNA sequences that code for the same CDR3. The genes are TRBV7-9 and TRBJ2-5; perhaps TRBD1 as D (6 bases). This CDR3 spans 15 amino acids. V lost 0 bases and J 1 base, leaving 9 bases between the germline ends. CDR1 and CDR2 (germline): SEHNR, FQNEAQ (reference sequence). The CDR3 region has the DNA TGTGCCAGCAGCTTAGCACAGGGATCCCAAGAGACCCAGTACTTC. This translates into CASSLAQGSQETQYF.

The rearrangement joins TRBV7-9 to TRBJ1-1; TRBD1 matches at 12 bases. The V and J ends lost 0 bases and 3 bases, in that order; junction bases with no gene match: 2. In germline, CDR1 is SEHNR, CDR2 FQNEAQ (reference sequence). The CDR3 covers 16 residues. The DNA for the CDR3 is TGTGCCAGCAGCTTAGCGGGACAGGGGGCGCACACTGAAGCTTTCTTT. Its protein is CASSLAGQGAHTEAFF.

The chain couples TRBV28 to TRBJ2-7; 9 nucleotides agree with TRBD1. Trimming cost V 3 bases and J 6 bases; bases outside gene matches: 3. Germline V CDR1 and CDR2: MDHEN, SYDVKM. This CDR3 region has 13 residues. Written as DNA, the CDR3 is TGTGCCAGCAGTTTGGACAGGGGTGGCGAGCAGTACTTC. This gives the protein CASSLDRGGEQYF.

The rearrangement uses TRBV6-1 and TRBJ1-2; TRBD1 is a possible D gene (6 bases). Germline loops: CDR1 MNHNS, CDR2 SASEGT. The V gene lost 2 bases and the J gene lost 3 bases, with 13 bases spanning the gap. The CDR3 extends over 15 amino acids. Here the CDR3 DNA reads TGTGCCAGCAGTGAAATCGAGAGGGGGGACTATGGCTACACCTTC. As protein: CASSEIERGDYGYTF.

V is TRBV15 and J is TRBJ2-3; D remains ambiguous. The CDR3 covers 13 residues. Between the trimmed V and J ends, which lost 8 bases and 5 bases, there was a span of 14 bases. Germline V gene lookup returns CDR1 LNHNV and CDR2 YYDKDF (reference sequence). CDR3 loop: CATRNIGEDTQYF. CDR3 nucleotide sequence: TGTGCCACCCGGAACATTGGGGAAGATACGCAGTATTTT.

This chain uses TRBV4-1 with TRBJ1-5, with a weak D call TRBD1 (6 bases). The germline V gene encodes CDR1 MGHRA and CDR2 YSYEKL. V was clipped by 4 bases and J by 1 base, with 14 bases between them. The CDR3 is 16 residues long. The CDR3 here is CASSLRGGGSNQPQHF. CDR3 bases: TGCGCCAGCAGCCTTCGAGGGGGGGGAAGCAATCAGCCCCAGCATTTT.

The chain is built from TRBV28 and TRBJ2-2; D is ambiguous. The germline CDR1 and CDR2 sequences are MDHEN and SYDVKM. This CDR3 is built from 14 residues. The V and J ends lost 5 bases and 5 bases respectively, with 12 bases between them. CDR3 protein: CASSLSTWTGELFF. CDR3 sequence (DNA): TGTGCCAGCAGTCTAAGTACGTGGACCGGGGAGCTGTTTTTT.

CDR3 sequence reads: CAWSVGTSGSEQFF. CDR3 coding DNA: TGTGCCTGGAGCGTCGGAACTAGCGGTTCTGAGCAGTTCTTC. The chain joins TRBV30 to TRBJ2-1; 8 bases are a match to TRBD2. The CDR3 has 14 amino acids. Germline assignment: CDR1 GTSNPN and CDR2 SVGIG (reference sequence). Unmatched junction bases numbered 10, after V lost 3 bases and J lost 9 bases. Variable domain in full (rest from reference TRBV30 and TRBJ2-1): SQTIHQWPATLVQPVGSPLSLECTVEGTSNPNLYWYRQAAGRGLQLLFYSVGIGQISSEVPQNLSASRPQDRQFILSSKKLLLSDSGFYLCAWSVGTSGSEQFFGPGTRLTVL.

The rearrangement links TRBV13 to TRBJ2-7; either TRBD1 or TRBD2 may supply D (5 bases each). The CDR3 is 13 amino acids. Germline CDR1 PRHDT, CDR2 FYEKMQ (reference sequence). Trimming shortened V by 5 bases and J by 0 bases, and 8 bases separated the two germline ends. As DNA, the CDR3 is TGTGCCAGCAGCCGGGACGGCTCCTACGAGCAGTACTTC. This codes for CASSRDGSYEQYF.